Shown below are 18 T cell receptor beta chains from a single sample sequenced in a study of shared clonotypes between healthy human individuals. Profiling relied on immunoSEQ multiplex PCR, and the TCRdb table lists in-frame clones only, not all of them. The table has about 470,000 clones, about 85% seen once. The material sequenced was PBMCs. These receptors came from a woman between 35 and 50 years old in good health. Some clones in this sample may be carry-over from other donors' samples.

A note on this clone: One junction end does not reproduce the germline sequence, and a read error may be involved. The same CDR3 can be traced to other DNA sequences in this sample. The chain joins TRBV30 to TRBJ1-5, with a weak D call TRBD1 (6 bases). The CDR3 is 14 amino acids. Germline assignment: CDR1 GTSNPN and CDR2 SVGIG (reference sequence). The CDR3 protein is CAWSRTVNSQPQHF. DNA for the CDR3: TGTGCTTGGAGTAGGACAGTGAATAGTCAGCCCCAGCATTTT.

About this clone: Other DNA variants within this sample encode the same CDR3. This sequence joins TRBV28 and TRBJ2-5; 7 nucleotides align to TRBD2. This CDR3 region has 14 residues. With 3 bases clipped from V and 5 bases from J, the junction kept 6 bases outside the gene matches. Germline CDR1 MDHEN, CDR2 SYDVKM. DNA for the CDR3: TGTGCCAGCAGTTTGGGGAGGGAGGTTGAGACCCAGTACTTC. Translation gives CASSLGREVETQYF.

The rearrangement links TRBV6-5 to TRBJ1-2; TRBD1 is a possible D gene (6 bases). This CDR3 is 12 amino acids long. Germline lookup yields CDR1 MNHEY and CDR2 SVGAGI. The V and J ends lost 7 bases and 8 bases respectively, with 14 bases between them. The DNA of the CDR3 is TGTGCCAGCAAAACAGGGTCGGAGGGCTACACCTTC. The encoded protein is CASKTGSEGYTF.

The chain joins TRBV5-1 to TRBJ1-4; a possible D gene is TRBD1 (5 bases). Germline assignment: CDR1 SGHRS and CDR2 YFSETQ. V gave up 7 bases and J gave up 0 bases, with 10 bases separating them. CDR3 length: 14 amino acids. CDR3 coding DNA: TGCGCCAGCCGCCGACAGCCAACTAATGAAAAACTGTTTTTT. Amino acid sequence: CASRRQPTNEKLFF.

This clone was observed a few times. CDR3 loop: CATLLSPYEQYF. The DNA of the CDR3 is TGCGCCACCCTATTGAGTCCCTACGAGCAGTACTTC. The chain joins TRBV10-1 to TRBJ2-7; D call uncertain. V shed 10 bases and J shed 2 bases, with 12 bases lying between them. CDR1 is WNHNN and CDR2 is SYGVQD in the germline V gene (reference sequence). There are 12 residues in the CDR3.

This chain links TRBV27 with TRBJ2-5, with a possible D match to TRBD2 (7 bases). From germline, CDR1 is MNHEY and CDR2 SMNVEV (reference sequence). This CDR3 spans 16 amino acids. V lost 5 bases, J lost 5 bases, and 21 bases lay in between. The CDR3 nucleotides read TGTGCCAGCAGTACACGGACCCGGGGGAGGGGGGAGACCCAGTACTTC. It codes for CASSTRTRGRGETQYF.

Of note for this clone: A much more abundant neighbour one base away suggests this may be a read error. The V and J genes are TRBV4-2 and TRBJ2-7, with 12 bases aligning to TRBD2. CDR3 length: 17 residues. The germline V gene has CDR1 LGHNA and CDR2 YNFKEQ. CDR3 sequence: CASSQEGLAGRSYEQCF. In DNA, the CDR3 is TGTGCCAGCAGCCAAGAAGGACTAGCGGGAAGGTCCTACGAGCAGTGCTTC.

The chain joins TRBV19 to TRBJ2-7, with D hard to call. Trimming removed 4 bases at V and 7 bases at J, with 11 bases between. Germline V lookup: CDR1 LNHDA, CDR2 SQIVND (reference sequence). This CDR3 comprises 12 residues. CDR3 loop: CASSTRTGEQYF. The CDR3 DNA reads TGTGCCAGTAGTACCAGGACCGGGGAGCAGTACTTC.

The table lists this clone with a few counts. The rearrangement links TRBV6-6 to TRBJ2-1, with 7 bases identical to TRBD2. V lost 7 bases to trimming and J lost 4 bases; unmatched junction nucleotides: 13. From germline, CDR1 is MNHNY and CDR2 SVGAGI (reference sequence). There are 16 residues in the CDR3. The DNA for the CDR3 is TGTGCCAGCACCCCACGTGGCGGGAGAAGGTACAATGAGCAGTTCTTC. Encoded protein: CASTPRGGRRYNEQFF.

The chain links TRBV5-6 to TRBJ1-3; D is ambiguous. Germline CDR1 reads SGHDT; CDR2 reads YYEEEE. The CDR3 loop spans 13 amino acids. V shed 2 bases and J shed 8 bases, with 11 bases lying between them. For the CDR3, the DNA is TGTGCCAGCAGCTTTGACGGGTCCCACACCATATATTTT. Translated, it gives CASSFDGSHTIYF. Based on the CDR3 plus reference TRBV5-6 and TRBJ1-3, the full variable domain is DAGVTQSPTHLIKTRGQQVTLRCSPKSGHDTVSWYQQALGQGPQFIFQYYEEEERQRGNFPDRFSGHQFPNYSSELNVNALLLGDSALYLCASSFDGSHTIYFGEGSWLTVV.

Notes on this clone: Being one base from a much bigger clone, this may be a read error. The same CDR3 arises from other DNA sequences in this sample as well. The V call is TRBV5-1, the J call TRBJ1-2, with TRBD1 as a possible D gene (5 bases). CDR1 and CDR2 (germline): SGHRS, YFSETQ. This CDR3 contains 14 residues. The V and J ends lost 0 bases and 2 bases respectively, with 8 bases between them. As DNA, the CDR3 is TGCGCCAGCAGCTTGGGGCAGGGAAACTATGGCTACACCTTC. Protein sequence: CASSLGQGNYGYTF.

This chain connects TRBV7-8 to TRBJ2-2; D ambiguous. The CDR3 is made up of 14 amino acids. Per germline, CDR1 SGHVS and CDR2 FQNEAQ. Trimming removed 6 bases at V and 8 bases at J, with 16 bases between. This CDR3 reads CASSRLAVLGELFF. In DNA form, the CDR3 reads TGTGCCAGCAGTCGCTTAGCAGTCCTAGGGGAGCTGTTTTTT.

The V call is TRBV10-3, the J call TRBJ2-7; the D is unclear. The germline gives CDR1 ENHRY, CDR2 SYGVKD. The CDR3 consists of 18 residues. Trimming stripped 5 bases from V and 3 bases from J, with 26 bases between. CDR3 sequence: CAISPGWGQISGSYEQYF. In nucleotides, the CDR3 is TGTGCCATCAGTCCCGGGTGGGGTCAAATCTCCGGCAGCTACGAGCAGTACTTC.

The chain's CDR3 is CANSGTSSYEQYF. The CDR3 coding sequence is TGTGCCAATTCGGGGACTAGCTCTTACGAGCAGTACTTC. This chain connects TRBV2 to TRBJ2-7; 9 bases map to TRBD2. From germline, CDR1 is SNHLY and CDR2 FYNNEI. Unmatched junction bases numbered 8, after V lost 10 bases and J lost 4 bases. CDR3 length equals 13 residues.

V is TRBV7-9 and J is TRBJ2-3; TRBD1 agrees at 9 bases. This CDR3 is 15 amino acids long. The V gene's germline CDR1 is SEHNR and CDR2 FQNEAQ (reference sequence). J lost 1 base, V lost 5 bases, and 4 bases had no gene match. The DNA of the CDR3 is TGTGCCAGCAGCGACCGGGACAGGGGCACAGATACGCAGTATTTT. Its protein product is CASSDRDRGTDTQYF.

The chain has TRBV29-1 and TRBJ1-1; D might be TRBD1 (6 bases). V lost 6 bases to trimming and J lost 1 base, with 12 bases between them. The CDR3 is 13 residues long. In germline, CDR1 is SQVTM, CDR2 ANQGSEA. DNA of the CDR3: TGCAGCGTACAAGGACAGCCGAACACTGAAGCTTTCTTT. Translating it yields CSVQGQPNTEAFF. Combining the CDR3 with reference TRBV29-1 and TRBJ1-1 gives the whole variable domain SAVISQKPSRDICQRGTSLTIQCQVDSQVTMMFWYRQQPGQSLTLIATANQGSEATYESGFVIDKFPISRPNLTFSTLTVSNMSPEDSSIYLCSVQGQPNTEAFFGQGTRLTVV.

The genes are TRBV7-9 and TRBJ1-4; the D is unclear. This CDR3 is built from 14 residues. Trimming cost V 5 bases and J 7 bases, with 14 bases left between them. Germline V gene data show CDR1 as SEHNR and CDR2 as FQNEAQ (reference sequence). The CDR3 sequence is CASSRAGEVEKLFF. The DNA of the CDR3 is TGTGCCAGCAGCCGGGCCGGGGAGGTTGAAAAACTGTTTTTT.

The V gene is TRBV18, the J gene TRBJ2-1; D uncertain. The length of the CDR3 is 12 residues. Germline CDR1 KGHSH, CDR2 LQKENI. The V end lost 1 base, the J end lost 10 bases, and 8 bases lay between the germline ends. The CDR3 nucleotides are TGTGCCAGCTCACCACTGAGAAGCGAGCAGTTCTTC. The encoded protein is CASSPLRSEQFF.